The 14 T cell receptor beta chains reported below all come from one sample, sequenced in a study of cytomegalovirus exposure and HLA in healthy donors (dated by TCRdb to 2017 to 2019). The method behind the library was the immunoSEQ multiplex PCR assay. A mixture of 60 forward primers for TCR Vbeta segments and 13 reverse primers for TCR Jbeta segments was used in the multiplex PCR. TCRdb retrieved this table from immuneACCESS and kept in-frame rearrangements only. Not all clones are present; in checked studies, unresolved V genes account for under half, and no reason is known for the remainder. This sample is represented by about 140,000 clones; 61% of them were singletons. 1.8% of the sample is taken by the ten largest. The sequencing input was PBMCs. The receptor set was obtained from a male donor in good health and CMV-seronegative.

The chain uses TRBV10-3 and TRBJ1-1; 9 bases line up with TRBD1. V lost 4 bases to trimming and J lost 4 bases; unmatched junction nucleotides: 7. The CDR3 sequence is 15 residues long. Germline V gene lookup returns CDR1 ENHRY and CDR2 SYGVKD. The CDR3 spells CAISGGGTGSTEAFF. Here the CDR3 DNA reads TGTGCCATCAGTGGAGGTGGGACAGGGAGCACTGAAGCTTTCTTT.

The rearrangement uses TRBV7-8 and TRBJ1-1; unclear D gene. The CDR3 is 14 residues long. Trimming pared 0 bases from V and 0 bases from J, leaving 5 bases between. The V gene's germline CDR1 is SGHVS and CDR2 FQNEAQ. This CDR3 reads CASSLARLNTEAFF. Here the CDR3 DNA reads TGTGCCAGCAGCTTAGCCAGGCTGAACACTGAAGCTTTCTTT.

This clone was recorded a few times. Different DNA sequences within this sample yield the same CDR3. This chain joins TRBV5-4 and TRBJ2-1, with 11 positions matching TRBD1. V dropped 5 bases and J dropped 14; count of bases not matched to a gene: 12. Germline CDR1 is SGHNT and CDR2 is YYREEE (reference sequence). The CDR3 runs to 14 residues. Here the CDR3 reads CASRVRTGGNQEFF. The CDR3 DNA follows: TGTGCCAGCAGAGTCAGGACAGGGGGCAATCAAGAGTTCTTC.

On this clone: The sample holds other DNA sequences that translate to the same CDR3. The chain couples TRBV30 to TRBJ1-3, with D unresolved. The CDR3 has 12 amino acids. Germline loops: CDR1 GTSNPN, CDR2 SVGIG (reference sequence). V was cut by 1 base and J by 4 bases, with 5 bases left in between. The CDR3: CAWSGGGNTIYF. CDR3 nucleotide sequence: TGTGCCTGGAGTGGAGGCGGAAACACCATATATTTT.

The V and J genes are TRBV18 and TRBJ1-3, with D tentatively TRBD1 (5 bases). V lost 1 base and J 4 bases, leaving 11 bases between the germline ends. This CDR3 is built from 15 residues. The germline V gene encodes CDR1 KGHSH and CDR2 LQKENI. CDR3 in amino acids: CASSPQEGSGNTIYF. The CDR3 coding sequence is TGTGCCAGCTCACCACAGGAGGGGTCGGGAAACACCATATATTTT.

In this sample, this clone turned up a few times. The rearrangement joins TRBV7-8 to TRBJ2-5, with TRBD2 identical over 11 bases. The J call may be mistaken, given a closer DNA end match to TRBJ2-7. In germline, CDR1 is SGHVS, CDR2 FQNEAQ. CDR3 length: 15 residues. CDR3: CASSYGTSGSGEQYF. For the CDR3, the DNA is TGTGCCAGCAGCTACGGGACTAGCGGTTCCGGCGAGCAGTACTTC.

CDR3 sequence reads: CASRTTANTEAFF. The CDR3 DNA sequence: TGTGCCAGCAGGACGACAGCCAACACTGAAGCTTTCTTT. The V call is TRBV28, the J call TRBJ1-1; D might be TRBD1 (5 bases). From germline, CDR1 is MDHEN and CDR2 SYDVKM. V lost 6 bases, J lost 2 bases, and 10 bases lay in between. This CDR3 is built from 13 residues.

This rearrangement joins TRBV15 to TRBJ2-5; D may be TRBD2 (5 bases). Germline lookup yields CDR1 LNHNV and CDR2 YYDKDF (reference sequence). Trimming stripped 0 bases from V and 3 bases from J, with 11 bases between. The CDR3 spans 15 residues. CDR3 protein: CATSRDWGVEETQYF. The CDR3 coding sequence is TGTGCCACCAGCAGAGACTGGGGAGTGGAAGAGACCCAGTACTTC.

The chain combines TRBV5-4 with TRBJ2-2; tentatively, D is TRBD1 (6 bases). V lost 4 bases and J lost 7, with 17 bases in between. CDR1 is SGHNT, CDR2 YYREEE, per germline (reference sequence). The CDR3 runs 15 residues. The CDR3 loop is CASSQYRERSGELFF. The CDR3 nucleotides read TGTGCCAGCAGCCAATACAGGGAACGGAGCGGGGAGCTGTTTTTT.

The V and J genes are TRBV5-1 and TRBJ2-7, with 12 bases matching TRBD1. From germline, CDR1 is SGHRS and CDR2 YFSETQ. This CDR3 has 16 amino acids. The V segment lost 0 bases and the J segment 4 bases; nucleotides outside the gene matches: 5. The CDR3 loop is CASSLAPGQGAYEQYF. The CDR3 region has the DNA TGCGCCAGCAGCTTGGCCCCGGGACAGGGGGCTTACGAGCAGTACTTC.

This chain links TRBV2 with TRBJ2-2, with TRBD1 identical over 7 bases. V lost 3 bases to trimming and J lost 2 bases; unmatched junction nucleotides: 6. The CDR3 consists of 16 residues. Germline V lookup: CDR1 SNHLY, CDR2 FYNNEI. CDR3 coding DNA: TGTGCCAGCAGTGATCAGGGGGTCCCTAACACCGGGGAGCTGTTTTTT. It specifies CASSDQGVPNTGELFF. Full variable domain (outside the CDR3, taken from reference TRBV2 and TRBJ2-2): EPEVTQTPSHQVTQMGQEVILRCVPISNHLYFYWYRQILGQKVEFLVSFYNNEISEKSEIFDDQFSVERPDGSNFTLKIRSTKLEDSAMYFCASSDQGVPNTGELFFGEGSRLTVL.

The rearrangement joins TRBV28 to TRBJ2-3, with D possibly being TRBD1 (7 bases). Between the trimmed V and J ends, which lost 2 bases and 1 base, there was a span of 19 bases. The CDR3 runs to 18 residues. The V gene's germline CDR1 is MDHEN and CDR2 SYDVKM. The CDR3, as DNA: TGTGCCAGCAGTTTAATTTCAGGGGGGCGCGATGGCACAGATACGCAGTATTTT. This codes for CASSLISGGRDGTDTQYF.

The genes are TRBV28 and TRBJ1-2, with a tentative D call TRBD1 (6 bases). Germline CDR1 reads MDHEN; CDR2 reads SYDVKM. V lost 1 base to trimming and J lost 0 bases, with 12 bases between them. This CDR3 is 16 amino acids long. This CDR3 is CASSLLEGTSNYGYTF. Here the CDR3 DNA reads TGTGCCAGCAGTTTATTAGAAGGGACATCTAACTATGGCTACACCTTC.

The genes are TRBV14 and TRBJ2-1; 11 bases agree with TRBD1. The CDR3 is 15 amino acids. V lost 4 bases, J lost 7 bases, and 6 bases stayed unmatched. The germline CDR1 and CDR2 sequences are SGHDN and FVKESK. The CDR3 protein is CASSRGTGGLNEQFF. CDR3 nucleotide sequence: TGTGCCAGCAGCCGAGGGACAGGGGGTCTGAATGAGCAGTTCTTC.